This T cell receptor (beta chain) appears in the sequencing data of a study of cytomegalovirus exposure and HLA in healthy donors (dated by TCRdb to about 2017). A note on the overall study: An earlier analysis of several hundred of the donors reported approximately 290 Gb of sequence data and about 100 million unique TCR beta sequences from approximately 180 million T cells. Roughly 300 gigabases of sequencing data and approximately 85 million unique TCR sequences were included in an early release covering roughly 600 HLA-typed donors. Of the approximately 370 genotyped donors, 70% to 90% were placed in the genetic ancestry cluster associated with self-reported Caucasian donors. The study aimed to test whether cataloging public T cell receptors could reveal signatures of past pathogen exposure. The study profiled the T cell repertoires of hundreds of subjects by immunosequencing and related them to cytomegalovirus serostatus. Along with the roughly 670-subject first cohort, a separate validation cohort of over a hundred different subjects was used. The study combined high-throughput TCR immunosequencing, statistical association of individual TCRs with disease status, and machine learning to predict cytomegalovirus infection status. A later analysis re-examined previously published TCR beta repertoires from roughly 650 donors and added high-resolution HLA genotyping to investigate patterns of TCR occurrence. The later analysis used no new phenotypic data to find candidate immune exposures, relying instead on TCR beta sequences and their occurrence across donors. An earlier analysis of 587 of the donors applied high-throughput TCR beta sequencing to assess whether each TCR beta V gene segment acted as functional or pseudogenic. Donor age, sex, ethnicity and CMV serostatus were compiled alongside the repertoire data. A later genetic analysis took genome-wide SNP genotypes for 398 of the 666 donors and used that subset as a discovery cohort. Every discovery cohort repertoire had been produced on one sequencing platform. Class I and class II HLA loci were covered by the typing at four-digit resolution. Typing coverage varied by locus: roughly 620-630 donors for A, B, C, DRB1 and DQB1; 500 to 550 for DQA1; some 610 for DPA1; 450 to 480 for DPB1. Four to six DR-DQ haplotypes were handled as single units for association and clustering, since linkage in the cohort was strong. Across approximately 420 genotyped donors of the cohort, an average of about 200,000 unique TCR beta nucleotide sequences per donor were sequenced, and roughly a sixth of those sequences were non-productive. Summary of the overall study and its limitations: A further reported finding was that TCR beta sequences accurately predicted the HLA-A and HLA-B alleles for most subjects in the first cohort. In the study, roughly 160 TCR beta chains were listed as associated with cytomegalovirus. Roughly uniform sequencing depth across donors was assumed in presence/absence analyses, although this assumption may not hold. Linkage disequilibrium might explain the correlated functional status among segregating V segments, but an unknown experimental factor could not be ruled out. A few of the identified cytomegalovirus-associated TCR beta chains were confirmed in vitro to be specific for cytomegalovirus antigens. Specific HLA alleles were associated with 16,951 TCR beta sequences at a false discovery rate of 0.05 in a later analysis. In a later genetic analysis, fewer N-insertions in productive TCRs were reported among donors in an Asian-associated ancestry cluster than the roughly 640-donor mean. CMV serostatus was the only immune exposure information available for the cohort. The classifier was reported to diagnose cytomegalovirus status with high specificity and sensitivity in both the original cohort and the validation cohort. A later genetic analysis associated a missense DCLRE1C variant with V-gene and J-gene trimming of TCR beta chains, and an independent cohort replicated the association. The earlier analysis of 587 of the donors excluded 15 to 20 rarely observed V segments, including chromosome 9 orphons, because counts were too low. A later analysis found that TCR association rates varied across HLA loci, with DRB1 alleles showing the most associated TCRs and HLA-C alleles the fewest. A later analysis reported that several top co-occurrence clusters appeared linked to parvovirus B19, influenza, CMV and Epstein-Barr virus. Assigning TCR associations to individual alleles was difficult when HLA alleles, especially DR and DQ, strongly co-occurred. A later analysis found that HLA-associated TCR beta chains were more clonally expanded and had lower generation probabilities than equally common non-associated chains. Because HLA typing was unavailable for some donors at each locus, only the typed subset was used in association tests. Broadly in line with IMGT annotations, most TCR beta V segments showed up in productive rearrangements about 87% or about 30% of the time in an earlier analysis of 450 to 750 of the donors. In a later analysis, most CMV-associated TCR beta chains were found to appear HLA-restricted, with HLA associations seemingly driven largely by CMV exposure. It was suggested by the authors that the approach could potentially be generalized to other disease states and immunological phenotypes. Some IMGT-functional V segments, including TRBV6-2 and TRBV6-3, could not be distinguished by the 87-base-pair reads and were therefore excluded. Across donors, most TCR sequences were observed very rarely, whereas some public TCRs were present in many individuals. Only TCR beta chains were sequenced in this cohort, and the absence of alpha or paired-chain data limited detectable features. A group of highly shared sequence variants was considered likely to be a technical artifact of the sequencing pipeline.

Notes on this clone: The antigen this receptor binds is unknown. Base qualities are not recorded, but no much larger clone differs from it by a single base.

The CDR1 and CDR2 encoded by the germline V gene are SGHRS and YFSETQ. The CDR3 runs 16 residues from the cysteine to the phenylalanine. Of all the DNA, just the CDR3 is kept, 48 bases in frame from base 1. Trimming accounts for 1 base at V and 0 bases at J, while the number of junction bases matched to no gene is 2. The cohort was made up of 500 to 850 healthy bone marrow donors. At the time of sampling, all cohort members were nominally healthy, though unrecorded immune exposures were likely present. The donor tested CMV seropositive, placing the donor among the roughly 270 seropositive members of the cohort. A peripheral blood sample was provided by each donor, and peripheral blood mononuclear cells were used for TCR beta sequencing. The Qiagen DNeasy Blood Extraction Kit was used to extract genomic DNA from the blood cell samples. Library generation was performed with the immunoSEQ multiplex PCR assay. For the multiplex PCR, a mixture combining 60 forward primers for TCR Vbeta segments and 13 reverse primers for TCR Jbeta segments was used. Amplification of the CDR3 region of rearranged TCR beta genes was performed with a multiplex PCR assay on genomic DNA. The amplified TCR beta libraries were sequenced on the Illumina HiSeq System as 87-base-pair reads. Under the source paper's analysis protocol: A later analysis counted some 74 million unique TCR beta chains across the 550 to 700 repertoires, and some 12 million of these chains were shared by at least two donors. Raw reads were error-corrected and collapsed into unique sequences by a nearest-neighbor algorithm in which closely related sequences were merged to remove PCR and sequencing errors. To assign V, D and J gene segments, CDR3 sequences were aligned to IMGT reference sequences. Each retained sequence needed at least a six-nucleotide match to both a V gene segment and a J gene segment. Rearrangements were classified as productive when the CDR3 lacked stop codons and remained in frame with V and J, and all other rearrangements were classified as non-productive. Following IMGT convention, CDR3 was defined as the stretch from the second conserved V-encoded cysteine to the conserved J-encoded phenylalanine. Sequences without an unambiguous match to a single V gene segment were excluded from the earlier analysis of several hundred of the donors. In an earlier analysis of 587 of the donors, V segments were called functional above 56.7% productive rearrangements and were called segregating when the between-donor standard deviation exceeded 5%. A statistical classification framework was developed to diagnose cytomegalovirus status using the catalog of TCR beta chain sequences. V and J gene assignment, in a later analysis, came from comparing TCR nucleotide sequences with IMGT/GENE-DB human TR gene sequences. The TCRdist pipeline was used in a later analysis to assign CDR3 sequences and most-parsimonious VDJ recombination scenarios. In a later analysis, each TCR beta chain was defined by its CDR3 amino acid sequence together with its V-gene family, and reads without a unique V-gene family were excluded. To address suspected cross-contamination and a sequencing artifact, a later analysis removed some 620 highly shared, low-generation-probability nucleotide sequences. A later analysis calculated a clonal expansion index for each public chain from normalized within-repertoire ranks of inferred template counts. In a later analysis, generation probabilities were computed using a VDJ recombination model fitted to out-of-frame rearrangements, and the results were checked against IGoR. A later analysis scored TCR-TCR, TCR-HLA and TCR-CMV co-occurrence with hypergeometric tests, applying a repertoire-size bias correction to TCR pairs. To estimate false discovery rates, a later analysis permuted the HLA or CMV assignments 20 times. In a later analysis, co-occurring TCRs were grouped using DBSCAN, with TCRdist sequence similarity added in when clustering inside HLA-allele-positive subsets. Co-occurrence clustering excluded repertoires with fewer than 30,000 or more than 120,000 public chains, plus five with anomalous nucleotide sharing. This is the immuneACCESS table as TCRdb keeps it, with only in-frame sequences that have V and J called. A part of the clones is gone; compared with another copy, unresolved V genes explain less than half, and the rest is unexplained. V, J and clone size are those of that table, while D and trimming were read from the DNA. This sample gives approximately 150,000 clones in total; roughly 80% of them show up just once. The ten top clones hold around 10% of the sample.

The chain is assembled from TRBV5-1 and TRBJ2-3; 10 middle bases align to TRBD1. The sample was PBMCs. This clonotype was obtained from a man in his forties or fifties in good health and CMV-seropositive. In nucleotide form, the sequence is TGCGCCAGCAGCTTGTTGGGACAGGGGAGCACAGATACGCAGTATTTT. It specifies CASSLLGQGSTDTQYF.